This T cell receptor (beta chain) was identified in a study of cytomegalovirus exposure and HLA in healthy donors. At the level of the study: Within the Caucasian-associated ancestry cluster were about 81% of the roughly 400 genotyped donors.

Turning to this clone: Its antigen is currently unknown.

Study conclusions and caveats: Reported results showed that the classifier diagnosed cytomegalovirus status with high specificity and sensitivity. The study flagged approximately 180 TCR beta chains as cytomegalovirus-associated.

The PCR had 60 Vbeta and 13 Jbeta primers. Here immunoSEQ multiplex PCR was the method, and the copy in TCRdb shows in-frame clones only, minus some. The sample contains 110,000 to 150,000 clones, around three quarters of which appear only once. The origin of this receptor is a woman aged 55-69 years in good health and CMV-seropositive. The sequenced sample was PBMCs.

The CDR3 region has the DNA TGTGCCAGCAGTTTAGGACTAGCGGGAGTGGAGGAGCAGTTCTTC. Translated: CASSLGLAGVEEQFF. The genes are TRBV27 and TRBJ2-1; 13 positions agree with TRBD2. The CDR3 sequence is 15 residues long. The germline V gene has CDR1 MNHEY and CDR2 SMNVEV (reference sequence). V shed 2 bases, J shed 10 bases, and the junction held 5 bases outside the gene matches.